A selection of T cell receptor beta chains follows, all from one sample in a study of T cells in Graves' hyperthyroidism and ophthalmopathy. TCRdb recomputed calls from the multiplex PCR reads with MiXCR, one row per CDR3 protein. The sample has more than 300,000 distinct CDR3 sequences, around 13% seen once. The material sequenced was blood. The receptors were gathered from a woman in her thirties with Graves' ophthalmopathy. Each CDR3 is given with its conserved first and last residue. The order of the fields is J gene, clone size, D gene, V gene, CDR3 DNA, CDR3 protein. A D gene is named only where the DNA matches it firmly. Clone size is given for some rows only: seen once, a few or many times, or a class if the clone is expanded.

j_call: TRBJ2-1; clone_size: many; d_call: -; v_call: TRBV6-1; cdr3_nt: TGTGCCAGCAGTGAAACCCAAGGTAGCAGGTCCTACAATGAGCAGTTCTTC; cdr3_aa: CASSETQGSRSYNEQFF
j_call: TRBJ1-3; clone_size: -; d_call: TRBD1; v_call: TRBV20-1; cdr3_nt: TGCAGTGCTGGACAGGGATTAGGAAACACCATATATTTT; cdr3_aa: CSAGQGLGNTIYF
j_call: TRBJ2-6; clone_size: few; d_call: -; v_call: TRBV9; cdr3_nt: TGTGCCAGTTTAAACTCTGGGGCCAACGTCCTGACTTTC; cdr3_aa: CASLNSGANVLTF
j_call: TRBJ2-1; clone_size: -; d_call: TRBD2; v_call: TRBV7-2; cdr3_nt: TGTGCCAGCAGCTTTACGGGGGGGACTAATGAGCAGTTCTTC; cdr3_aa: CASSFTGGTNEQFF
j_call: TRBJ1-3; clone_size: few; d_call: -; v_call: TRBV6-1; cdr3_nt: TGTGCCAGCGGTGGGCACAACGGAAACACCATATATTTT; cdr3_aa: CASGGHNGNTIYF
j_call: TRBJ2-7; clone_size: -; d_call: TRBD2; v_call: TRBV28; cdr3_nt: TGTGCCAGCAGCGGGTGGAACGGGGGGTTCGACGAGCAGTACTTC; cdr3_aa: CASSGWNGGFDEQYF
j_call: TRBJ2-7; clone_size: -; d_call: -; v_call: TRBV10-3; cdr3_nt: TGTGCCATCAGAGACAGGACGCCTTGGGGGGAGCAGTACTTC; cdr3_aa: CAIRDRTPWGEQYF
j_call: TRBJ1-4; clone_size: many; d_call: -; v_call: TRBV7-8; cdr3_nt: TGTGCCAGCAGCTTATCCGGGATGAATGAAAAACTGTTTTTT; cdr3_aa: CASSLSGMNEKLFF
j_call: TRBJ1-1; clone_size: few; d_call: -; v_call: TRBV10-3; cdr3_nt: TGTGCCATCAGTGAGTCTATGTCGAACACTGAAGCTTTCTTT; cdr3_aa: CAISESMSNTEAFF
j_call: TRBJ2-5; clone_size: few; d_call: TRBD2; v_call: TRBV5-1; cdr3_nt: TGCGCCAGCAGCCCCGAAGGTAGCGGGGGGTCATGGGAGACCCAGTACTTC; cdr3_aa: CASSPEGSGGSWETQYF
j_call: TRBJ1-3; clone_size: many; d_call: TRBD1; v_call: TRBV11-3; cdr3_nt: TGTGCCAGCAGCTTCCAGACAGGGGGAAACACCATATATTTT; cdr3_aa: CASSFQTGGNTIYF
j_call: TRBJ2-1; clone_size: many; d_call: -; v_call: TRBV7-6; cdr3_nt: TGTGCCAGCAGCGTTGAAGGGATTACAGGGCGCACCGAGCAGTTCTTC; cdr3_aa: CASSVEGITGRTEQFF
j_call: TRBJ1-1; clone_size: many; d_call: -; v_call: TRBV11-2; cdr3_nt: TGTGCCAGCAGCCATGGGACGCGGAGCGAAGCTTTCTTT; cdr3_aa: CASSHGTRSEAFF
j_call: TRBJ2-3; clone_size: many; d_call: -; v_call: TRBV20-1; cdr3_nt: TGCAGTGCTAGATCCCCAGGGACCGGCACAGATACGCAGTATTTT; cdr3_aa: CSARSPGTGTDTQYF
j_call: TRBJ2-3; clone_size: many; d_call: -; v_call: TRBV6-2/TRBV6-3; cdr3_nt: TGTGCCAGCAGTAACGGGGTTCGCACAGATACGCAGTATTTT; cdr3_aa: CASSNGVRTDTQYF
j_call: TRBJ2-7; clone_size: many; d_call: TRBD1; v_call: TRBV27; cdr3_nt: TGTGCCAGCAGTCAACAGGGGGCGTCTGGCGAGCAGTACTTC; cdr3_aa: CASSQQGASGEQYF
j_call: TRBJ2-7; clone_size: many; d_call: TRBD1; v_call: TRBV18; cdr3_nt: TGTGCCAGCTCACCAACCTGGGACAGGGGGCCTATGTACGAGCAGTACTTC; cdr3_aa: CASSPTWDRGPMYEQYF
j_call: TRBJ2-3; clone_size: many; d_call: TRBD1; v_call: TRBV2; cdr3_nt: TGTGCCAGCAGTTGGCAGGGGGCTGGAGATACGCAGTATTTT; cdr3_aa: CASSWQGAGDTQYF
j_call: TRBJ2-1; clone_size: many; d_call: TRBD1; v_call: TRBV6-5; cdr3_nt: TGTGCCAGCAGTTACTCGGACAGGGACAATGAGCAGTTCTTC; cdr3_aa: CASSYSDRDNEQFF
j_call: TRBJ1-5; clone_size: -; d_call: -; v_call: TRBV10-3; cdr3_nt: TGTGCCATCAGTGAGTCCGGAAATCAGCCCCAGCATTTT; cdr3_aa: CAISESGNQPQHF
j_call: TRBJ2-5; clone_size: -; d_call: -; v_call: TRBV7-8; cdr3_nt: TGTGCCAGCAGCTTATATATGCGGGGCCGAGAGACCCAGTACTTC; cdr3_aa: CASSLYMRGRETQYF
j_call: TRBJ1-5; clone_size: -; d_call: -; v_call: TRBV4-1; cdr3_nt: TGCGCCAGCAGCCAAGAACGGCAGGGGAATCAGCCCCAGCATTTT; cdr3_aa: CASSQERQGNQPQHF
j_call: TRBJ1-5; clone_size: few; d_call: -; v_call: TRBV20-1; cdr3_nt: TGCAGTGCGCTACAGGGTCTTCAGCCCCCGCATTTT; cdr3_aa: CSALQGLQPPHF
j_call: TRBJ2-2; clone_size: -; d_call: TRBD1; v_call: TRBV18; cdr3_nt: TGTGCCAGCTCACCGGGACAGTTCGGGGAGCTGTTTTTT; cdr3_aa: CASSPGQFGELFF
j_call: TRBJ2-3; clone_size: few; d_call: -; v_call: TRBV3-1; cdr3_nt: TGTGCCAGCGTTAGCCCAACATCGGATACGCAGTATTTT; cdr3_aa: CASVSPTSDTQYF
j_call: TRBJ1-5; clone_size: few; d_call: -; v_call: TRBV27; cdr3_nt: TGTGCCAGCGCCTCCTCGACCGGGGTTGGTCAGCCCCAGCATTTT; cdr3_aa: CASASSTGVGQPQHF
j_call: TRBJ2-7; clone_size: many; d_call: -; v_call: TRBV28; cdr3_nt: TGTGCCAGCAGCACCCCGCGCCGCACCACCTACGAGCAGTACTTC; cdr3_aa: CASSTPRRTTYEQYF
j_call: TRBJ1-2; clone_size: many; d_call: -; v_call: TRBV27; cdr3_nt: TGTGCCAGCAGTTTAGGGGCCACGCGGAACTATGGCTACACCTTC; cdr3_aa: CASSLGATRNYGYTF
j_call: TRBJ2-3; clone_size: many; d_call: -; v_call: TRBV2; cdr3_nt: TGTGCCAGCAACACAAACCTAAACCCCGGCACAGATACGCAGTATTTT; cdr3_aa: CASNTNLNPGTDTQYF
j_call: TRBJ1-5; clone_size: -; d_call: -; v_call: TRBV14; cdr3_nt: TGTGCCAGCAGCCCCCTCGGGGTCGAGCAGCCCCAGCATTTT; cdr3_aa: CASSPLGVEQPQHF
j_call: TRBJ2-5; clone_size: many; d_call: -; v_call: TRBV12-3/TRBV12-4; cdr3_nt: TGTGCCAGCAGTTTCCAGAGGCAGAACCAAGAGACCCAGTACTTC; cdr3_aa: CASSFQRQNQETQYF
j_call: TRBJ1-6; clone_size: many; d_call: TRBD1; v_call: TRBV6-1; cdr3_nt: TGTGCCAGCAGTCACTTATCCGGGACAGAGTCACCCCTCCACTTT; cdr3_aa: CASSHLSGTESPLHF
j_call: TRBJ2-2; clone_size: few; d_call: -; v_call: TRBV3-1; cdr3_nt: TGTGCCACCAAGCCCCAAGGCCCTAGCGTGGACACCGGGGAGCTGTTTTTT; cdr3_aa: CATKPQGPSVDTGELFF
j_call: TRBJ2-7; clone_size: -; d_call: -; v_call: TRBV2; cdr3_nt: TGTGCCAGCAGCAGCGGCGCGGACGAGCAGTACTTC; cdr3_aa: CASSSGADEQYF
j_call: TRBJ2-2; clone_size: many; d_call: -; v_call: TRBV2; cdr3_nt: TGTGCCAGCAATTACAGGGATATAGGCGGGGAGCTGTTTTTT; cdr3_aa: CASNYRDIGGELFF
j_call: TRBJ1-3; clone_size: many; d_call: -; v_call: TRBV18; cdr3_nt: TGTGCCAGCTCACCACAACAGACTTGGTACACCATATATTTT; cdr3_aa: CASSPQQTWYTIYF
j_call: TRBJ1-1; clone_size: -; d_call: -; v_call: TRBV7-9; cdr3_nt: TGTGCCAGCAGCTTAGTGGGAGGGGCAGGGCCCGACACTGAAGCTTTCTTT; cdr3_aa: CASSLVGGAGPDTEAFF
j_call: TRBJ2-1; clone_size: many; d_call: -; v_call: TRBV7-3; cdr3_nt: TGTGCCAGCAGCTCCGGGACCTACTCCTACAATGAGCAGTTCTTC; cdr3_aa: CASSSGTYSYNEQFF
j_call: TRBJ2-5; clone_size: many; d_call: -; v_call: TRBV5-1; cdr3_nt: TGCGCCAGCAGACTAGGGGGTCAAGAGACCCAGTACTTC; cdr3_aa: CASRLGGQETQYF
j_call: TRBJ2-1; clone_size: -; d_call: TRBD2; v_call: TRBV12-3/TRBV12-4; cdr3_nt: TGTGCCAGCAGTTCCCTAGCGGGGGGGTTTTACAATGAGCAGTTCTTC; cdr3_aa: CASSSLAGGFYNEQFF
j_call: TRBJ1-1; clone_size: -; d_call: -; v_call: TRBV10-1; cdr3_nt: TGCGCCAGCAGTGAGTCGCCGGGGAACATGAACACTGAAGCTTTCTTT; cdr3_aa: CASSESPGNMNTEAFF
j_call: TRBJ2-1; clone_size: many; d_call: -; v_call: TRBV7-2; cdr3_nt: TGTGCCAGCAGCTTAGCGGGGGGTGGGTTCGGGGATGAGCAGTTCTTC; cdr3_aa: CASSLAGGGFGDEQFF
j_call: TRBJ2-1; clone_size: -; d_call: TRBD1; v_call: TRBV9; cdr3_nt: TGTGCCAGCAGCGAAAGACAGGGTAGGGGTTCGGATGAGCAGTTCTTC; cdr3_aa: CASSERQGRGSDEQFF
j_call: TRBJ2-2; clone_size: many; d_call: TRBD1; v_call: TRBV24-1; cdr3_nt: TGTGCCACCAGGGGTGGACAGGGGGCGACCGGGGAGCTGTTTTTT; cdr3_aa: CATRGGQGATGELFF
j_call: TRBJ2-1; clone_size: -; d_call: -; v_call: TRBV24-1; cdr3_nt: TGTGCCACCAGTGATGAAGGGGTTCGGGAGCAGTTCTTC; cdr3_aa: CATSDEGVREQFF
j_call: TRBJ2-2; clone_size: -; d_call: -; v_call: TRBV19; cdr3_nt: TGTGCCAGCGGGGGGAGGGGGGAGAAAAACACCGGGGAGCTGTTTTTT; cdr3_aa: CASGGRGEKNTGELFF
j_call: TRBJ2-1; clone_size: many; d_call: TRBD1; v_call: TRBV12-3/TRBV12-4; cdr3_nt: TGTGCCAGCAGTTTGAACAGGGGGCTCGACAATGAGCAGTTCTTC; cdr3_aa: CASSLNRGLDNEQFF
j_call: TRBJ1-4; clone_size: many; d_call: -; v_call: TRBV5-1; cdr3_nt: TGCGCCAGCAGCGACGGTGGGGATGAAAAACTGTTTTTT; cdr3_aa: CASSDGGDEKLFF
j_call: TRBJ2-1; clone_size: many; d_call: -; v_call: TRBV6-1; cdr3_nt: TGTGCCAGCACGACGCCTATCTCCTACAATGAGCAGTTCTTC; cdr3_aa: CASTTPISYNEQFF
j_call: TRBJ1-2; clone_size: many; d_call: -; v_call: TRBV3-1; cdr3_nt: TGTGCCAGCAGCCCTTCTACAGGGCGGATTGGTGGCTACACCTTC; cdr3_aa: CASSPSTGRIGGYTF
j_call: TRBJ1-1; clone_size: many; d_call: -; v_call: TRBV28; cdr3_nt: TGTGCCAGCAGTTTTGGGGGAGGGGACACTGAAGCTTTCTTT; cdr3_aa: CASSFGGGDTEAFF
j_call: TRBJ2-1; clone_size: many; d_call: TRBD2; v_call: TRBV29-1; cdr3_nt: TGCAGCGCCATTAGCGGGGGGGGAAGGGTCGATGAGCAGTTCTTC; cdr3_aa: CSAISGGGRVDEQFF
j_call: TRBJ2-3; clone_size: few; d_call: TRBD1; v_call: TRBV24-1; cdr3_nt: TGTGCCACCAGTGACCACACAGGGGTATATAATCCACCTAGCACAGATACGCAGTATTTT; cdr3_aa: CATSDHTGVYNPPSTDTQYF
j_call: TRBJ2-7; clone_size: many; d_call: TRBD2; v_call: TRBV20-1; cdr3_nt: TGCAGTGCAACCTTAGCGGGGGGGCCTAACGAGCAGTACTTC; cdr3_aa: CSATLAGGPNEQYF
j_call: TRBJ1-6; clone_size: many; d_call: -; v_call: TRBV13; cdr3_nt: TGTGCCAGCAGCAACAATTCACCCCTCCACTTT; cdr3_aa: CASSNNSPLHF
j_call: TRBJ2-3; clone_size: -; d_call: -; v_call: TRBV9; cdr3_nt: TGTGCCAGCAGCGTAGCATCACGCACAGATACGCAGTATTTT; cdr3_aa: CASSVASRTDTQYF